Presented here are 24 T cell receptor beta chains from one specimen sequenced in a study of radiotherapy plus CTLA-4 blockade in lung cancer (dated by TCRdb to 2017 to 2018). Libraries were made using the immunoSEQ multiplex PCR assay. As stored in TCRdb, this immuneACCESS dataset retains in-frame rearrangements with V and J assigned. A fraction of the clones does not appear; measured against another copy, unresolved V genes explain less than half of the discrepancy, and the remainder lacks a known reason. This sample has about 67,000 clones in its table, and around 76% of those were observed once. Approximately 15% of the sample is taken by the ten largest. This material consisted of peripheral blood, taken from a patient treated with radiotherapy plus ipilimumab. The receptors here all came from a human donor with non-small cell lung cancer whose response to radiotherapy plus ipilimumab could not be evaluated. Some clones in this sample may be carry-over from other donors' samples.

The rearrangement links TRBV5-4 to TRBJ2-7, with D possibly matching TRBD2 (7 bases). The CDR3 is 15 residues long. The V end was cut by 0 bases, the J end by 2 bases, with 12 bases between. Germline V CDR1 and CDR2: SGHNT, YYREEE (reference sequence). This CDR3 is CASSLGGGVTYEQYF. The CDR3 DNA reads TGTGCCAGCAGCTTGGGGGGGGGCGTGACCTACGAGCAGTACTTC.

The chain carries TRBV25-1 and TRBJ1-5; TRBD1 agrees at 7 bases. With 3 bases clipped from V and 0 bases from J, the junction kept 2 bases outside the gene matches. The CDR3 extends over 15 amino acids. Germline V gene data show CDR1 as MGHDK and CDR2 as SYGVNS. CDR3 nucleotide sequence: TGTGCCAGCAGTGAGGGACAGTATAGCAATCAGCCCCAGCATTTT. This gives the protein CASSEGQYSNQPQHF.

The V and J genes are TRBV5-5 and TRBJ2-1, with TRBD2 matching over 7 bases. V dropped 5 bases and J dropped 7; count of bases not matched to a gene: 18. Germline CDR1 SGHKS, CDR2 YYEKEE (reference sequence). The CDR3 is 17 amino acids. CDR3 in amino acids: CASRQLSGGPRSNEQFF. CDR3 bases: TGTGCCAGCAGGCAATTGTCGGGAGGCCCTCGATCGAATGAGCAGTTCTTC.

This sequence joins TRBV10-3 and TRBJ1-4; 9 bases map to TRBD1. From germline, CDR1 is ENHRY and CDR2 SYGVKD. V lost 4 bases and J lost 7; bases outside the gene matches: 10. This CDR3 spans 16 amino acids. CDR3 in amino acids: CAISAGQGQKGEKLFF. DNA of the CDR3: TGTGCCATCAGTGCGGGACAGGGACAAAAGGGTGAAAAACTGTTTTTT.

The CDR3, as DNA: TGTGCCAGCAGCTCCAACCCGAGAGGGAACCTGAGGACAGATACGCAGTATTTT. Its protein is CASSSNPRGNLRTDTQYF. The chain is built from TRBV7-8 and TRBJ2-3; D is possibly TRBD2 (5 bases). This CDR3 is built from 18 residues. Deletions cut 4 bases from V and 3 bases from J, with 23 bases between. Per the germline V gene, CDR1 is SGHVS and CDR2 is FQNEAQ.

This clone has only a few counts. This chain uses TRBV27 with TRBJ1-5; 7 bases are a match to TRBD1. J lost 10 bases, V lost 2 bases, and 5 bases had no gene match. The CDR3 length is 13 residues. Germline V gene sequence: CDR1 MNHEY, CDR2 SMNVEV (reference sequence). The CDR3: CASSLQGGAPQHF. The CDR3, as DNA: TGTGCCAGCAGTTTACAGGGGGGAGCCCCCCAGCATTTT.

This chain joins TRBV28 and TRBJ1-5; D not resolved. The V end was cut by 5 bases, the J end by 4 bases, with 6 bases between. Per germline, CDR1 MDHEN and CDR2 SYDVKM. The CDR3 is 12 amino acids. The DNA of the CDR3 is TGTGCCAGCAGTGAGTCTAATCAGCCCCAGCATTTT. The encoded protein is CASSESNQPQHF. The full variable domain, in which reference TRBV28 and TRBJ1-5 provide the parts outside the CDR3, is DVKVTQSSRYLVKRTGEKVFLECVQDMDHENMFWYRQDPGLGLRLIYFSYDVKMKEKGDIPEGYSVSREKKERFSLILESASTNQTSMYLCASSESNQPQHFGDGTRLSIL.

The chain couples TRBV2 to TRBJ1-2, with a possible D match to TRBD1 (6 bases). The CDR3 loop spans 14 amino acids. Trimming shortened V by 2 bases and J by 2 bases, and 9 bases separated the two germline ends. Looked up from germline, CDR1 is SNHLY and CDR2 is FYNNEI. CDR3 protein: CASSEYQGNYGYTF. CDR3 nucleotides: TGTGCCAGCAGTGAATACCAGGGGAACTATGGCTACACCTTC. Using reference TRBV2 and TRBJ1-2 for the parts outside the CDR3, the full variable domain is EPEVTQTPSHQVTQMGQEVILRCVPISNHLYFYWYRQILGQKVEFLVSFYNNEISEKSEIFDDQFSVERPDGSNFTLKIRSTKLEDSAMYFCASSEYQGNYGYTFGSGTRLTVV.

This chain joins TRBV7-6 and TRBJ2-5; maybe TRBD1 (5 bases). Trimming took off 3 bases at V and 5 bases at J, with 10 bases between the two ends. The germline V gene encodes CDR1 SGHVS and CDR2 FNYEAQ. This CDR3 has 13 amino acids. CDR3 bases: TGTGCCAGCAGCTTCATGGGGCTGGAGACCCAGTACTTC. Translating gives CASSFMGLETQYF.

This clone appeared a few times. The chain carries TRBV28 and TRBJ1-1, with D uncertain. V shed 4 bases and J shed 1 base, with 10 bases lying between them. This CDR3 region has 14 residues. Germline-derived CDR1 and CDR2 are MDHEN and SYDVKM. For the CDR3, the DNA is TGTGCCAGCAGTTACCCGGGTGGGAACACTGAAGCTTTCTTT. Its protein product is CASSYPGGNTEAFF.

This clone was seen just once. The rearrangement uses TRBV6-5 and TRBJ1-5; a possible D gene is TRBD1 (5 bases). The V end lost 7 bases, the J end lost 1 base, and 14 bases lay between the germline ends. Per the germline V gene, CDR1 is MNHEY and CDR2 is SVGAGI. CDR3 length: 15 amino acids. CDR3 loop: CASMEEGSSNQPQHF. The CDR3 nucleotides are TGTGCCAGCATGGAGGAGGGGTCGAGCAATCAGCCCCAGCATTTT.

The chain is built from TRBV28 and TRBJ2-7; TRBD2 might be the D (6 bases). Trimming left V 6 bases short and J 0 bases short, with 12 bases between. CDR1 and CDR2 (germline): MDHEN, SYDVKM. This CDR3 has 14 residues. CDR3 protein: CASSEGGTSYEQYF. Written as DNA, the CDR3 is TGTGCCAGCAGCGAGGGAGGAACCTCCTACGAGCAGTACTTC.

This chain joins TRBV18 and TRBJ1-5, with TRBD1 matching over 7 bases. Germline-derived CDR1 and CDR2 are KGHSH and LQKENI. The CDR3 is 15 amino acids. The junction had 5 bases not matched to a gene; V was cut back by 2 bases and J by 4 bases. Here the CDR3 reads CASSPVGGANQPQHF. CDR3 bases: TGTGCCAGCTCACCAGTAGGGGGCGCGAATCAGCCCCAGCATTTT.

This chain connects TRBV28 to TRBJ2-1; 8 bases map to TRBD2. Germline V lookup: CDR1 MDHEN, CDR2 SYDVKM. This CDR3 region has 14 residues. The trim removed 10 bases at V and 6 bases at J, leaving 11 bases unmatched. CDR3 region: CATRKAGAPNEQFF. The DNA for the CDR3 is TGTGCCACCCGTAAAGCGGGGGCGCCCAATGAGCAGTTCTTC.

The rearrangement links TRBV28 to TRBJ1-2; a possible D gene is TRBD1 (5 bases). This CDR3 has 15 amino acids. Deletions cut 5 bases from V and 2 bases from J, with 15 bases between. From germline, CDR1 is MDHEN and CDR2 SYDVKM. The chain's CDR3 is CASSPPKGPNYGYTF. The CDR3 coding sequence is TGTGCCAGCAGTCCCCCGAAGGGGCCAAACTATGGCTACACCTTC.

This clone was detected only a few times. This chain links TRBV5-1 with TRBJ2-4; the D gene is possibly TRBD1 (5 bases). Deletions cut 4 bases from V and 11 bases from J, with 16 bases between. The CDR3 length is 13 residues. Per the germline V gene, CDR1 is SGHRS and CDR2 is YFSETQ. CDR3 sequence: CASSREQDEVQYF. In DNA form, the CDR3 reads TGCGCCAGCAGCCGTGAACAGGACGAAGTTCAGTACTTC.

Notes on this clone: The identical CDR3 is also encoded by other nucleotide sequences in the sample. This chain links TRBV7-9 with TRBJ1-4, with D possibly matching TRBD1 (5 bases). The length of the CDR3 is 16 residues. Between the trimmed V and J ends, which lost 5 bases and 0 bases, there was a span of 13 bases. CDR1 SEHNR and CDR2 FQNEAQ come from the germline V gene (reference sequence). DNA of the CDR3: TGTGCCAGCAGCCCCGACAGTTTTGCAACTAATGAAAAACTGTTTTTT. Amino acid sequence: CASSPDSFATNEKLFF.

V gene TRBV5-1 combines with J gene TRBJ2-5; D might be TRBD1 (6 bases). The V end was cut by 4 bases, the J end by 5 bases, with 15 bases between. CDR3 length equals 14 residues. The germline CDR1 and CDR2 sequences are SGHRS and YFSETQ. The CDR3 sequence is CASSRGPGEETQYF. In DNA form, the CDR3 reads TGCGCCAGCAGCCGGGGCCCAGGGGAGGAGACCCAGTACTTC. The variable domain in full, completed from reference TRBV5-1 and TRBJ2-5, reads KAGVTQTPRYLIKTRGQQVTLSCSPISGHRSVSWYQQTPGQGLQFLFEYFSETQRNKGNFPGRFSGRQFSNSRSEMNVSTLELGDSALYLCASSRGPGEETQYFGPGTRLLVL.

The genes are TRBV18 and TRBJ2-3, with D unclear. V was pared by 5 bases and J by 6 bases, with 3 bases between. This CDR3 spans 10 amino acids. Germline lookup yields CDR1 KGHSH and CDR2 LQKENI. The CDR3 spells CASSGDTQYF. The CDR3 nucleotides are TGTGCCAGCTCAGGCGATACGCAGTATTTT.

The chain is built from TRBV11-2 and TRBJ1-2; 9 nucleotides align to TRBD1. The germline V gene has CDR1 SGHAT and CDR2 FQNNGV. V shed 2 bases, J shed 6 bases, and the junction held 4 bases outside the gene matches. The CDR3 is 14 residues long. CDR3 in amino acids: CASSLLRTGDGYTF. Here the CDR3 DNA reads TGTGCCAGCAGCTTACTCCGGACAGGGGATGGCTACACCTTC.

The chain employs TRBV29-1 and TRBJ1-1; tentative D call: TRBD1 (5 bases). Trimming took 7 bases from V and 5 from J, leaving 20 bases between them. The CDR3 runs to 14 residues. Germline V gives CDR1 SQVTM, CDR2 ANQGSEA. CDR3: CSALSAGVVTEAFF. As DNA, the CDR3 is TGCAGCGCCCTCTCCGCGGGGGTGGTGACTGAAGCTTTCTTT.

The CDR3 is CASDRTGNVNTIYF. As DNA, the CDR3 is TGTGCCTCCGATAGGACAGGGAACGTAAACACCATATATTTT. The J gene is TRBJ1-3, the V gene TRBV6-5; 8 bases line up with TRBD1. CDR1 MNHEY and CDR2 SVGAGI come from the germline V gene. This CDR3 spans 14 amino acids. Unmatched junction bases numbered 12, after V lost 11 bases and J lost 6 bases.

The chain is built from TRBV4-3 and TRBJ2-1, with 11 bases identical to TRBD2. CDR3 length: 15 residues. Germline V gene data show CDR1 as LGHNA and CDR2 as YSLEER. Losses at the gene ends were 1 base for V and 6 bases for J; bases not matched to a gene: 2. The CDR3 loop reads CASSQVSGGANEQFF. The CDR3 nucleotides are TGCGCCAGCAGCCAAGTTAGCGGGGGGGCCAATGAGCAGTTCTTC.

This clone was seen only a few times. The rearrangement joins TRBV27 to TRBJ2-7; TRBD2 is a possible D gene (5 bases). The CDR3 sequence is 13 residues long. Germline CDR1 reads MNHEY; CDR2 reads SMNVEV (reference sequence). V lost 4 bases and J 2 bases, leaving 9 bases between the germline ends. Written as DNA, the CDR3 is TGTGCCAGCAGTTCCGGGATCCCCTACGAGCAGTACTTC. Its protein product is CASSSGIPYEQYF.